This T cell receptor (beta chain) was sequenced for a study of blood T cells in healthy people across ages (dated by TCRdb to the mid-2010s). As for the study more broadly: In model experiments, template switching captured about one uniquely barcoded TCR beta cDNA molecule for every two T cells. To avoid experimental bias, donors of different ages were randomly spread across the sequencing lanes. Donors were grouped into four age groups: young (average approximately 15 years), middle-aged (less than 40), aged (about 59) and long-lived (approximately 81). Age-related changes in TCR beta repertoire diversity were measured in the study by deep sequencing normalized with unique cDNA molecular identifiers. Two additional independent replicas of 1 million unique cDNA reads from the same blood draw were analyzed for two donors (one aged 18 to 30 and one aged 80 or older). General study outcomes and caveats: Because donor CMV infection status was unknown, age-related changes in expanded clonotypes were potentially confounded. Compared with the aged group, more naive CD4+ T cells, fewer expanded clones and increased TCR diversity were shown by the long-lived group, suggesting age selection. Observed TCR beta diversity per million T cells fell roughly linearly with age, and a significant reduction was already apparent by age about 38. Estimates of total diversity from one million sequenced T cells were regarded as lower bounds and underestimates. Observed TCR beta diversity correlated strongly with the percentage of naive T cells measured by flow cytometry. Conclusive comparison of naive and antigen-experienced compartments was prevented by the profiling of bulk unsorted PBMCs.

Ends trimmed: V by 2 bases, J by 2 bases; bases unmatched to a gene: 6. For CDR1 and CDR2, the germline V gene lists SGHTA and FQGNSA. Taken from cysteine to phenylalanine, the CDR3 has 16 residues. Only the CDR3 DNA stays, 48 bases, in frame from base 1. With respect to this clonotype: Its specific antigen is unknown. No much larger clone is present one base from it, and per-base qualities are unavailable.

The roughly 37 donors, aged about 6 to 100 years, were systemically healthy Caucasian individuals from Russia. Ten milliliters of peripheral blood were collected from each donor into EDTA-treated Vacutainer tubes. PBMCs were isolated by Ficoll-Paque density-gradient centrifugation, with at least 6 million obtained per sample. Trizol reagent was used to extract total RNA from PBMCs, with at least 5 micrograms per sample. For every donor, an aliquot of PBMCs went through flow cytometry to measure the percentages of naive CD45RAhigh/CD27high T cells. Library method: 5' RACE. Reads for this sample came from an Illumina HiSeq 2500. The second PCR ran for about 6 to 11 cycles and used a J-beta primer mix along with a sample-barcoded 5' primer. Each TCR beta cDNA molecule received a unique molecular identifier from a template-switch 5' adaptor carrying 12 random nucleotides. Each sample yielded at least 3 million CDR3-containing paired-end reads. First-strand cDNA was synthesized from all RNA with the Mint cDNA synthesis kit, primed by a TRBC-specific oligonucleotide. Following uracil-DNA glycosylase treatment, all cDNA underwent a first 18-cycle PCR with the universal primers M1SS and BC2_uni_R. Per the original workflow: For normalization, 1 million high-quality reads, each with a distinct molecular identifier, were randomly selected from each sample. Reads sharing molecular identifiers were discarded rather than binned into consensus sequences. MiTCR, set to a Q25 quality threshold and the strictest error-elimination algorithm, was used for CDR3 identification, clonotype clustering and error correction. Lower-bound total TCR beta diversity was estimated with a nonparametric unseen species model using Euler transformation. TCRdb passed the public sequencing reads through fastp at Q25 and MiXCR, retaining productive beta sequences. For every CDR3 protein sequence, its rows merge into one entry that carries the most common genes and DNA. V and J calls and clone size were set by TCRdb, not the authors. Counted in this sample were approximately 820,000 distinct CDR3 sequences; around 45% of them appeared once. Together, the top ten hold about a fifth of the sample.

The TCR comes from a man aged 55-75 years in good health. The sequencing input was blood. Here the chain combines TRBV7-2 and TRBJ2-5; TRBD2 lines up with 9 middle nucleotides. At the DNA level, the sequence is TGTGCCAGCAGCTTAAGGCGCGGGGGGGGTCAAGAGACCCAGTACTTC. This yields the protein CASSLRRGGGQETQYF.